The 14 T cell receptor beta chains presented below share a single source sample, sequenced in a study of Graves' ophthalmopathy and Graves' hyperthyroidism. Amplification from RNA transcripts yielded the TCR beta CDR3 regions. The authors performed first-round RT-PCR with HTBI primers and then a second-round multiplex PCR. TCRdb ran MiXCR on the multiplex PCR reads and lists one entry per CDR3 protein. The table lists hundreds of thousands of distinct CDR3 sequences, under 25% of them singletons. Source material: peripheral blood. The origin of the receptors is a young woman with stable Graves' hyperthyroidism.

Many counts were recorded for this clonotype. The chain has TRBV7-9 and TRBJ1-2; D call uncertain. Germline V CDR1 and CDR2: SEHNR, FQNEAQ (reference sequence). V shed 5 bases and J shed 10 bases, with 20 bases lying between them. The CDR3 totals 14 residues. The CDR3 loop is CASSPPLRYMDYTF. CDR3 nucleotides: TGTGCCAGCAGCCCGCCACTGAGGTACATGGACTACACCTTC.

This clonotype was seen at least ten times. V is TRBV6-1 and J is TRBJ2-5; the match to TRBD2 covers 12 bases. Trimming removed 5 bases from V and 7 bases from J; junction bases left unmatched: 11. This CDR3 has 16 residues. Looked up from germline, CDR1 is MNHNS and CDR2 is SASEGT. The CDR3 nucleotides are TGTGCCAGCAGTCGGGAGAGCCTAGCGGGAGGGAGGACCCAGTACTTC. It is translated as CASSRESLAGGRTQYF.

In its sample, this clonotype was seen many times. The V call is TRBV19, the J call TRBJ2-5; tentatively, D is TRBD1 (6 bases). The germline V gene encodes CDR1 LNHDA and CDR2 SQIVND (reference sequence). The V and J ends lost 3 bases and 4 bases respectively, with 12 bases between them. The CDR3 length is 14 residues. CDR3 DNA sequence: TGTGCCAGTAGTATCTCGCGAGGGGGAGAGACCCAGTACTTC. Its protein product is CASSISRGGETQYF.

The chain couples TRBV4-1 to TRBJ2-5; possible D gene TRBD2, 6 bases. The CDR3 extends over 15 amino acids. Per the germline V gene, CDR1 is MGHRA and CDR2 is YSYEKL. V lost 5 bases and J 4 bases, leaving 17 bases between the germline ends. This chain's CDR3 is CASSGGPGEPETQYF. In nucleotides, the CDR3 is TGCGCCAGCAGCGGTGGCCCGGGAGAGCCAGAGACCCAGTACTTC.

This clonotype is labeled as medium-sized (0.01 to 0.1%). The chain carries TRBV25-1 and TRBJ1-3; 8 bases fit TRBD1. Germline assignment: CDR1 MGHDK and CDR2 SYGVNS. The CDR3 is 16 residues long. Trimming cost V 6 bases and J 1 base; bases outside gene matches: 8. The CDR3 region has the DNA TGTGCCAGCAGCTACGGACAGGGTTCATCTGGAAACACCATATATTTT. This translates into CASSYGQGSSGNTIYF.

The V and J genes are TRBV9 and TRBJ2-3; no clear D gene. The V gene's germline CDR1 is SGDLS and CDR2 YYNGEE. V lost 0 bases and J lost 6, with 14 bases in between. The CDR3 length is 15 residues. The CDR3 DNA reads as TGTGCCAGCAGCGTAGTAGCTGACACGAGGGATACGCAGTATTTT. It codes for CASSVVADTRDTQYF.

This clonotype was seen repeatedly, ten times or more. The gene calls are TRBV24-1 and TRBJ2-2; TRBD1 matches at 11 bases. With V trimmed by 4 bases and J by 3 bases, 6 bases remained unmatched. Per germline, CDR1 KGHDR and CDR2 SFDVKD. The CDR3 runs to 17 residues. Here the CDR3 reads CATSDRTGGRDTGELFF. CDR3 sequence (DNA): TGTGCCACCAGTGACCGGACAGGGGGCAGGGACACCGGGGAGCTGTTTTTT.

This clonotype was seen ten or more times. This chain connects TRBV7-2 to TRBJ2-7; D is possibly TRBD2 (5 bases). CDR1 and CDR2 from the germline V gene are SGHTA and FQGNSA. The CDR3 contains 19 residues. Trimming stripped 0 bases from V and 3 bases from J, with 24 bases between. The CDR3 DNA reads TGTGCCAGCAGCTTAGCCCCCAGCCGTTGGGCGGGTATTGACTACGAGCAGTACTTC. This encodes CASSLAPSRWAGIDYEQYF.

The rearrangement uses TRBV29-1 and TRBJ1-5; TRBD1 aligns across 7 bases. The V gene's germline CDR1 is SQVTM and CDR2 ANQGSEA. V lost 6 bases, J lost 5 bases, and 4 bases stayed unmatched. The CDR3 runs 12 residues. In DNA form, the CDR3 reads TGCAGCGTCAGACAGGGACATCAGCCCCAGCATTTT. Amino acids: CSVRQGHQPQHF.

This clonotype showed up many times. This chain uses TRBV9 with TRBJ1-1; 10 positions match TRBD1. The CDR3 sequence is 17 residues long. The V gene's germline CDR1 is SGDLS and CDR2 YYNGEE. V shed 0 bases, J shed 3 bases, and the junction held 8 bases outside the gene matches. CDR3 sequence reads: CASSVGVKGQGYTEAFF. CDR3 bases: TGTGCCAGCAGCGTAGGCGTAAAGGGACAGGGGTACACTGAAGCTTTCTTT.

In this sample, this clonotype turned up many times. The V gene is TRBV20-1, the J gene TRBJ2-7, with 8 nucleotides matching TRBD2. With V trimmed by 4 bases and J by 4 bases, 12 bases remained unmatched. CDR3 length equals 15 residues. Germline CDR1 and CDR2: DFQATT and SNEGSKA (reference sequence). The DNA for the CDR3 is TGCAGTGCTACCGGCATAGCGGGAACTGGATACGAGCAGTACTTC. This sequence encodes CSATGIAGTGYEQYF.

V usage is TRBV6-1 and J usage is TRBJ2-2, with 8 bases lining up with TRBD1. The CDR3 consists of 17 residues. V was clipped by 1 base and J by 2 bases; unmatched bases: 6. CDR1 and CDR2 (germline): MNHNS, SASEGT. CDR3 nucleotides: TGTGCCAGCAGTGAAGGGACAGGGTTCGCTAACACCGGGGAGCTGTTTTTT. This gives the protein CASSEGTGFANTGELFF.

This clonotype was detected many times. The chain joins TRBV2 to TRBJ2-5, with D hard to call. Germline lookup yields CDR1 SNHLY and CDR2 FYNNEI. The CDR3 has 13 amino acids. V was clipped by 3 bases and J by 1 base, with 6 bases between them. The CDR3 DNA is TGTGCCAGCAGTGAGTACAGCCAAGAGACCCAGTACTTC. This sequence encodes CASSEYSQETQYF.

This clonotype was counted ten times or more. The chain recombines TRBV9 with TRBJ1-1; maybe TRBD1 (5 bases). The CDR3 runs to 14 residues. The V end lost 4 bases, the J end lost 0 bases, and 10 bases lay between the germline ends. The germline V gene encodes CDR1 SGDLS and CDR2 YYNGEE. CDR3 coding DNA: TGTGCCAGCAGCCCCCAGACAGTGAACACTGAAGCTTTCTTT. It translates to CASSPQTVNTEAFF.